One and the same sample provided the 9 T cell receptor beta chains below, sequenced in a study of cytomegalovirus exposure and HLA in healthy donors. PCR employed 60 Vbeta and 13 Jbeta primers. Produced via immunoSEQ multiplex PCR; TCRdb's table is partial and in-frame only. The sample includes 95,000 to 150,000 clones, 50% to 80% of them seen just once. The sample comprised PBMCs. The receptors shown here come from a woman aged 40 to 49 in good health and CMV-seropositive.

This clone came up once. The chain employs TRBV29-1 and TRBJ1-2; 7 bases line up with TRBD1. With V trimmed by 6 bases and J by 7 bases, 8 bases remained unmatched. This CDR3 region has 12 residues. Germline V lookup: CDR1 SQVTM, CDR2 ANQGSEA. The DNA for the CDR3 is TGCAGCGTCGAATCAGGGGGGTTTGGCTACACCTTC. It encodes CSVESGGFGYTF.

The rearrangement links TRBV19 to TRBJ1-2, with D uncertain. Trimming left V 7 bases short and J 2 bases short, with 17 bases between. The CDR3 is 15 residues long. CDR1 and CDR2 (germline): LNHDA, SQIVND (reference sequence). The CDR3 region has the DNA TGTGCCAGTACCCCCACAGTCAACAAGAACTATGGCTACACCTTC. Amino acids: CASTPTVNKNYGYTF.

In nucleotides, the CDR3 is TGTGCCAGCAGTCTCAGCGGGTTTCGCACAGATACGCAGTATTTT. As protein: CASSLSGFRTDTQYF. The V and J genes are TRBV6-4 and TRBJ2-3; D is possibly TRBD2 (6 bases). The V gene's germline CDR1 is MRHNA and CDR2 SNTAGT. The V end lost 5 bases, the J end lost 1 base, and 13 bases lay between the germline ends. The CDR3 contains 15 residues.

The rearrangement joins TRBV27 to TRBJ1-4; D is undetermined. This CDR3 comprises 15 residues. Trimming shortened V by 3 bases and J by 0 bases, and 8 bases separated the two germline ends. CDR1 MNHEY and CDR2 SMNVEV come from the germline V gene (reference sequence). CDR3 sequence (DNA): TGTGCCAGCAGTTTTACCATAGCAACTAATGAAAAACTGTTTTTT. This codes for CASSFTIATNEKLFF. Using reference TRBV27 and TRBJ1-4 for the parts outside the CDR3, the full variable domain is EAQVTQNPRYLITVTGKKLTVTCSQNMNHEYMSWYRQDPGLGLRQIYYSMNVEVTDKGDVPEGYKVSRKEKRNFPLILESPSPNQTSLYFCASSFTIATNEKLFFGSGTQLSVL.

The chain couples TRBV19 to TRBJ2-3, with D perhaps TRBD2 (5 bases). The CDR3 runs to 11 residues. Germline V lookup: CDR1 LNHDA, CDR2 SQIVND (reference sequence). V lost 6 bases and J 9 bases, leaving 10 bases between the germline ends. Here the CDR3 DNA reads TGTGCCAGTAGATCCGAGGGAACGCAGTATTTT. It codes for CASRSEGTQYF.

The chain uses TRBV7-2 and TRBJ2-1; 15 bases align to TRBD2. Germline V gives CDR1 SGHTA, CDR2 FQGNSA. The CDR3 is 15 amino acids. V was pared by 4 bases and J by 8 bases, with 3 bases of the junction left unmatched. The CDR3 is CASSSGLAGGDEQFF. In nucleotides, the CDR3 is TGTGCCAGCAGCTCGGGACTAGCGGGAGGCGATGAGCAGTTCTTC.

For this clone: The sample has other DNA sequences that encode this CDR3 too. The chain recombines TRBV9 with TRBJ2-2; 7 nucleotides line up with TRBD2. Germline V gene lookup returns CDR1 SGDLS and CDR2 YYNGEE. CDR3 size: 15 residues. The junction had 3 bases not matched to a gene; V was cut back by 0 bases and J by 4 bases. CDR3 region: CASSVELAVTGELFF. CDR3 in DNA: TGTGCCAGCAGCGTAGAGCTAGCGGTCACCGGGGAGCTGTTTTTT. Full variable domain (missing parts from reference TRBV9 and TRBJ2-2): DSGVTQTPKHLITATGQRVTLRCSPRSGDLSVYWYQQSLDQGLQFLIQYYNGEERAKGNILERFSAQQFPDLHSELNLSSLELGDSALYFCASSVELAVTGELFFGEGSRLTVL.

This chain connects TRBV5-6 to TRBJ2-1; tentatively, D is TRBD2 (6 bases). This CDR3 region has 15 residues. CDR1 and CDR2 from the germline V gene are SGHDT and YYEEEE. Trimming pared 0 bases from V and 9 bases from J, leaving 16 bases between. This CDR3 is CASSLVRDWAFEQFF. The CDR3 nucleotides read TGTGCCAGCAGCTTGGTCCGGGACTGGGCATTTGAGCAGTTCTTC.

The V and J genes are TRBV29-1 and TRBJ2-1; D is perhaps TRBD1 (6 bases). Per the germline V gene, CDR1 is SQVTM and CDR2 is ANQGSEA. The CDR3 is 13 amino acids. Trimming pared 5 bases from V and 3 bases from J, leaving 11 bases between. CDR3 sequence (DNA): TGCAGCGTTTGTAAGGGGGACTACAATGAGCAGTTCTTC. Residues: CSVCKGDYNEQFF.